The sequence of this TCR beta chain was determined in a study of T cell repertoires in cytomegalovirus infection. TCRdb analysed the reads with MiXCR anew, one entry per CDR3 protein. The sample yields approximately 730,000 distinct CDR3 sequences, roughly 29% seen once. To note about this clonotype: Its antigen is unidentified. One end of the junction is discordant with germline, which a read error may explain.

Germline CDR1 reads SGHTA; CDR2 reads FQGNSA. The CDR3 covers 15 residues. V usage is TRBV7-2 and J usage is TRBJ2-3; 11 bases map to TRBD2. The TCR sequence derives from a human donor in good health (CMV status not recorded). Some clones in this sample may be carry-over from other donors' samples. The sample consisted of cultured CD8+ T cells from PBMCs, taken from culture after CMV antigen stimulation. The CDR3 bases are TGTGCCGGCAGCTTAGCGGGGGGGCGGGTAGATACGCAGTATTTT. It is translated as CAGSLAGGRVDTQYF.